The source of this TCR beta chain is a study of early T cells in non-severe SARS-CoV-2 infection. This clonotype was recorded at least ten times. What it recognizes is unknown. One entry per CDR3 protein results from TCRdb running MiXCR on the 5' RACE reads. The profile shows some 66,000 distinct CDR3 sequences, under 15% of them singletons. Study findings and constraints: Reliance on VDJdb matching favored anti-spike CD8 responses; private and CD4 specificities were missed.

This CDR3 contains 14 residues. Germline values: CDR1 SGHRS, CDR2 YFSETQ. V lost 0 bases to trimming and J lost 8 bases; unmatched junction nucleotides: 2. Material for sequencing was whole blood. The chain is built from TRBV5-1 and TRBJ1-6; 7 nucleotides match TRBD1. The clonotype originates from an adult who was a healthcare worker with PCR-confirmed SARS-CoV-2 infection or an uninfected control (not recorded which). This CDR3 reads CASSLEGGHSPLHF. DNA of the CDR3: TGCGCCAGCAGCTTGGAAGGGGGCCATTCACCCCTCCACTTT.